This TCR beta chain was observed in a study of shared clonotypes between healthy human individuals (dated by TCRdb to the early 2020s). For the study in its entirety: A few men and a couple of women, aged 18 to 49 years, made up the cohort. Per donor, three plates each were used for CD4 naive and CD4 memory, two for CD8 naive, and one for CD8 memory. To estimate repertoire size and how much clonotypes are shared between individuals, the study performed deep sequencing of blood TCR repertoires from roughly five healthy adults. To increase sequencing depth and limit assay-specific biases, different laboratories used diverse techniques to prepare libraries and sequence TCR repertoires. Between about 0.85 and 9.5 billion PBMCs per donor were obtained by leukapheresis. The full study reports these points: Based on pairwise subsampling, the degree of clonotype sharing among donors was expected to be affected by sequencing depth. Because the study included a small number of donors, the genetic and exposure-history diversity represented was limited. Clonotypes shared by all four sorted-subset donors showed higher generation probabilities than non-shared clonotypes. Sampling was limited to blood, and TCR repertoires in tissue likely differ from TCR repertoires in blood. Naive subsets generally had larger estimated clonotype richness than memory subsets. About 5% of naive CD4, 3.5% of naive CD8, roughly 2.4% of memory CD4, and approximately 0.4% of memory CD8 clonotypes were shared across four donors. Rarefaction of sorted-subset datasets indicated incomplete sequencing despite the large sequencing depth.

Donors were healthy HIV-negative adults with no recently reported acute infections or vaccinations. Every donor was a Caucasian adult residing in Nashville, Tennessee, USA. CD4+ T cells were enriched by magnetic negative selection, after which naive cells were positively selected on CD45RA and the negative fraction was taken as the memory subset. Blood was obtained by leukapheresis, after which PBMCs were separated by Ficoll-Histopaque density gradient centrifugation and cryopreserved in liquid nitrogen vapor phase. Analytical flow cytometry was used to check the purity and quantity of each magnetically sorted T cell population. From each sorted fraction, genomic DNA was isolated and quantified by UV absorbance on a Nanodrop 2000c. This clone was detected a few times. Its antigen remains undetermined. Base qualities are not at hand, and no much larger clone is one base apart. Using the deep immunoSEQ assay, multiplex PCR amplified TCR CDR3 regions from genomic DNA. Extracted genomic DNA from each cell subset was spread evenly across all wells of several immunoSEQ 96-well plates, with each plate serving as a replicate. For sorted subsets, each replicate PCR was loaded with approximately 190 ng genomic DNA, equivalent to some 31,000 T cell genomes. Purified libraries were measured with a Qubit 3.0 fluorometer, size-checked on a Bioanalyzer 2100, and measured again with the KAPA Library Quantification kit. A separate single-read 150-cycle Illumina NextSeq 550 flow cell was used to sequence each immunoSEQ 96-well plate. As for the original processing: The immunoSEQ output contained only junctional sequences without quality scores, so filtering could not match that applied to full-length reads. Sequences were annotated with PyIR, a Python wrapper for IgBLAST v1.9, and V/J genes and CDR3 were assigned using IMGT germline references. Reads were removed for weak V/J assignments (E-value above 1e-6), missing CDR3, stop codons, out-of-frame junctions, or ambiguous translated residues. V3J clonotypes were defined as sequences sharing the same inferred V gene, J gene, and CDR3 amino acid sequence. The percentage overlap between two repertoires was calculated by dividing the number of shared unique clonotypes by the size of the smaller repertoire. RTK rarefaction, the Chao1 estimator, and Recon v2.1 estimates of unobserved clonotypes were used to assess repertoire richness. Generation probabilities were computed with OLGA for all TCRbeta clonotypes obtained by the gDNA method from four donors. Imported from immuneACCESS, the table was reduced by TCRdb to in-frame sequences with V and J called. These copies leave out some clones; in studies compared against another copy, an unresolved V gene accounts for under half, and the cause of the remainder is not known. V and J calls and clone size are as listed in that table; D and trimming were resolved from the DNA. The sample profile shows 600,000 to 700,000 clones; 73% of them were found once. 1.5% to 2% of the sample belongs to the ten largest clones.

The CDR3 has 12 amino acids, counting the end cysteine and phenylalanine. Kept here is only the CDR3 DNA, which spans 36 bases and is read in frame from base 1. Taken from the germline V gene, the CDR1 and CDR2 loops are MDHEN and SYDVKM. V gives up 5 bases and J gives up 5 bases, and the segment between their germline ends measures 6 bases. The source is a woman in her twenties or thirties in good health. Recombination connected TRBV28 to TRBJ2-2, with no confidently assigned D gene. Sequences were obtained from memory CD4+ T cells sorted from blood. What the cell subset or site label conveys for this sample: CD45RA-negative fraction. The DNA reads TGTGCCAGCAGTATTCGTACCGGGGAGCTGTTTTTT. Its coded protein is CASSIRTGELFF.